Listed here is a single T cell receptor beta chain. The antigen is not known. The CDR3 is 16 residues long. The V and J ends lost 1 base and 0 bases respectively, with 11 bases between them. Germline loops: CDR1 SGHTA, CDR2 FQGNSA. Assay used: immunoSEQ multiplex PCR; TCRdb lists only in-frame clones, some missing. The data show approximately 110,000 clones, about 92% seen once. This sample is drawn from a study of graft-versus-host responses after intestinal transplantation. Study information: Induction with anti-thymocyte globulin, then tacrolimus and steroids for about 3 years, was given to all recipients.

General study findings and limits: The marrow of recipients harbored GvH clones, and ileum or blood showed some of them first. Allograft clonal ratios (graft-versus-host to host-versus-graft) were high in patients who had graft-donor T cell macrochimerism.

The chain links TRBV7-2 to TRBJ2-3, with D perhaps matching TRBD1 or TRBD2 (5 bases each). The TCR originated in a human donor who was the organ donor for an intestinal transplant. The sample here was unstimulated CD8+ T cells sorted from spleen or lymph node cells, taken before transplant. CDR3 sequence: CASSLEIGASTDTQYF. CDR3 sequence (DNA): TGTGCCAGCAGCTTAGAAATCGGGGCTAGCACAGATACGCAGTATTTT.